This T cell receptor (beta chain) was retrieved from a study of early stage breast cancer tumors. About the research overall: Of 15 to 20 invasive breast tumors, about a dozen were hormone receptor-positive, HER2-negative. Overall study findings and caveats: Compared with adjacent normal breast tissue, tumors showed roughly 2.5-fold greater T cell density and higher clonality. Functional markers like CD4, CD8 and FOXP3 were missed in bulk sequencing.

The CDR3 spans 14 residues. Per the germline V gene, CDR1 is SGHTA and CDR2 is FQGNSA. J lost 6 bases, V lost 5 bases, and 7 bases had no gene match. In its sample, this clone was seen a few times. Its specificity is not known. Blood replicates held 0.5 ug DNA, tumor or normal breast 1.5 ug, two each. Method: immunoSEQ multiplex PCR; TCRdb's copy keeps in-frame clones and lacks some. This table holds under 45,000 clones, around 69% found once. This clonotype was sampled from a person aged 50-59 years with breast cancer. Sequenced: blood. The rearrangement uses TRBV7-2 and TRBJ1-5; the match to TRBD1 covers 7 bases. The CDR3 sequence: CASSLEPGGQPQHF. The CDR3 bases are TGTGCCAGCAGCCTAGAGCCAGGGGGTCAGCCCCAGCATTTT.